The clone carrying this T cell receptor (beta chain) was seen ten or more times. This record comes from a study of Graves' ophthalmopathy and Graves' hyperthyroidism. The germline V and J ends were trimmed by 3 bases and 8 bases, with 11 bases remaining between them. The CDR3 consists of 14 residues. CDR1 is SGHTA and CDR2 is FQGTGA in the germline V gene. The TCR beta CDR3 regions underwent amplification from RNA transcripts. HTBI primers were employed in first-round RT-PCR, then a second-round multiplex PCR followed. Via MiXCR, TCRdb re-called the multiplex PCR reads, giving one row per CDR3 protein. This table has some 750,000 distinct CDR3 sequences, approximately 40% appearing once.

The origin of this receptor is an adult man with Graves' ophthalmopathy. Material: peripheral blood. This chain uses TRBV7-3 with TRBJ1-6; D may be TRBD1 (5 bases). For the CDR3, the DNA is TGTGCCAGCAGCTTTGGGGCGCGATATTCACCCCTCCACTTT. The encoded protein is CASSFGARYSPLHF.